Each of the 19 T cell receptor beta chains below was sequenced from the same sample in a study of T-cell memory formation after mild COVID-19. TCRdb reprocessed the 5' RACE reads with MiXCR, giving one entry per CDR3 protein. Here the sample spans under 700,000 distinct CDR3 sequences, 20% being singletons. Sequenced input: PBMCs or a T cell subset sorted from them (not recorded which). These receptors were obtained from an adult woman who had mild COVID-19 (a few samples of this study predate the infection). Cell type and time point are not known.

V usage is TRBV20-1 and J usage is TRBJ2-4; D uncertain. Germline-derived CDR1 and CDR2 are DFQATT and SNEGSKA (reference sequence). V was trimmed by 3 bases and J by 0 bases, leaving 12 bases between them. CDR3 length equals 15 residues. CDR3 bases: TGCAGTGCTAGGGGCAGGAACCTAGCCAAAAACATTCAGTACTTC. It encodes CSARGRNLAKNIQYF.

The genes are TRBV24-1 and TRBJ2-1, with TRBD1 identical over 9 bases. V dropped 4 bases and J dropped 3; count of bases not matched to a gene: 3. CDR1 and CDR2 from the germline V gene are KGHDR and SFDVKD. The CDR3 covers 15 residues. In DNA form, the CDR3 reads TGTGCCACCAGTGACGGGACAGGGAGCTACAATGAGCAGTTCTTC. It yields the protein CATSDGTGSYNEQFF.

The CDR3 is CASSQDLEGVVTSTDTQYF. CDR3 DNA sequence: TGTGCCAGCAGCCAAGATCTAGAAGGGGTAGTAACTAGCACAGATACGCAGTATTTT. The rearrangement joins TRBV4-2 to TRBJ2-3; D is perhaps TRBD1 (5 bases). The CDR3 covers 19 residues. In germline, CDR1 is LGHNA, CDR2 YNFKEQ. V was clipped by 0 bases and J by 0 bases, with 19 bases between them.

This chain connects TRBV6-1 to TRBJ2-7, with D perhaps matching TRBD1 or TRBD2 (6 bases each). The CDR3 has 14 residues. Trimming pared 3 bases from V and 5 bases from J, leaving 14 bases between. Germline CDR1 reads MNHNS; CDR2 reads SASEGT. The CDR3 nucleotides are TGTGCCAGCAGTGAGATCGGGGGCGTCCACGAGCAGTACTTC. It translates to CASSEIGGVHEQYF.

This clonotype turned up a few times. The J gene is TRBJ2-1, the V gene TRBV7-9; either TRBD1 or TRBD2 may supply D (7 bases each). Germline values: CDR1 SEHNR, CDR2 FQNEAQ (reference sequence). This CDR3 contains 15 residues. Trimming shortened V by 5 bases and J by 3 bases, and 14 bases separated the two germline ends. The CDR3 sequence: CASSPRGDYYNEQFF. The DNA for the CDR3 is TGTGCCAGCAGCCCCAGGGGGGACTACTACAATGAGCAGTTCTTC.

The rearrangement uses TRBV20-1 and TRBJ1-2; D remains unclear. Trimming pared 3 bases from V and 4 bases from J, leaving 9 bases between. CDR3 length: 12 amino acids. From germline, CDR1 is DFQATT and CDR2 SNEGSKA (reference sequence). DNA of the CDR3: TGCAGTGCTAGTGACTACAGCTATGGCTACACCTTC. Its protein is CSASDYSYGYTF.

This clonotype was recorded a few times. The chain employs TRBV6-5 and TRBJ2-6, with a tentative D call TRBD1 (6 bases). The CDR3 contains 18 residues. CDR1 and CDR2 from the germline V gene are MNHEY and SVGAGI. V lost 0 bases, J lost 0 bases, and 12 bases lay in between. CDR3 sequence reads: CASSYSPRGFSGANVLTF. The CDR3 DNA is TGTGCCAGCAGTTACTCGCCCAGGGGATTCTCTGGGGCCAACGTCCTGACTTTC.

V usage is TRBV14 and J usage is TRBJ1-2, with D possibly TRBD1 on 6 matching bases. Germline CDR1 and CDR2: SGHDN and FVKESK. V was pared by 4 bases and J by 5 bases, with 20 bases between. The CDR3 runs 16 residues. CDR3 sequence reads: CASSPLTGPKGYGYTF. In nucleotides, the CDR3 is TGTGCCAGCAGCCCCTTGACAGGTCCCAAAGGGTATGGCTACACCTTC.

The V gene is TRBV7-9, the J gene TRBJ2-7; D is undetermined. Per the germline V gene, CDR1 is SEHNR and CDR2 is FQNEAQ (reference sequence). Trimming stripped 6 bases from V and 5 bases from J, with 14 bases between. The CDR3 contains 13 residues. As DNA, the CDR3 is TGTGCCAGCAGATCCGACGCCAGTGACGAGCAGTACTTC. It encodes CASRSDASDEQYF.

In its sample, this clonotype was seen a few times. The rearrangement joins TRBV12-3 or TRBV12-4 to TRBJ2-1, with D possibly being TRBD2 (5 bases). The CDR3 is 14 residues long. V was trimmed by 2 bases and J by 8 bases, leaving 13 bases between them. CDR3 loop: CASSLYSRGDEQFF. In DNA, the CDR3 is TGTGCCAGCAGTTTATATAGTCGGGGTGATGAGCAGTTCTTC.

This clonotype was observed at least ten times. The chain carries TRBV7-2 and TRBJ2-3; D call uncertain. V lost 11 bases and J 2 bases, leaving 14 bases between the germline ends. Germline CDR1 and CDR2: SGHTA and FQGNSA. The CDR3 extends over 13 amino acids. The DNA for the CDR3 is TGTGCCGCGAGTGGGCAGCTCACAGATACGCAGTATTTT. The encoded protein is CAASGQLTDTQYF. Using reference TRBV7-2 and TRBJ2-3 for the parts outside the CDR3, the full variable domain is GAGVSQSPSNKVTEKGKDVELRCDPISGHTALYWYRQSLGQGLEFLIYFQGNSAPDKSGLPSDRFSAERTGGSVSTLTIQRTQQEDSAVYLCAASGQLTDTQYFGPGTRLTVL.

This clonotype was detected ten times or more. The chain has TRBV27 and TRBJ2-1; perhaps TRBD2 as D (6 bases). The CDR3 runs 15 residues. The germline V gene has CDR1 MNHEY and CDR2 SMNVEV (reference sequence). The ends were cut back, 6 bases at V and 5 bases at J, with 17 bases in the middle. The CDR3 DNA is TGTGCCAGCAGATATGGAGGGTCCTTTAACAATGAGCAGTTCTTC. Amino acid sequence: CASRYGGSFNNEQFF.

The CDR3 spells CASSYIRDEQFF. The CDR3 coding sequence is TGTGCCAGCAGTTATATCCGGGATGAGCAGTTCTTC. The chain combines TRBV6-6 with TRBJ2-1; D remains ambiguous. Trimming took off 3 bases at V and 8 bases at J, with 8 bases between the two ends. This CDR3 has 12 residues. Germline lookup yields CDR1 MNHNY and CDR2 SVGAGI (reference sequence).

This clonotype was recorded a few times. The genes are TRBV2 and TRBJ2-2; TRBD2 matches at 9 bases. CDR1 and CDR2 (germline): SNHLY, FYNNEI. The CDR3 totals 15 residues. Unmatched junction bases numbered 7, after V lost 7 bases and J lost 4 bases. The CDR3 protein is CASTFVTSGTGELFF. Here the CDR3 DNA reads TGTGCCAGCACCTTCGTGACTAGCGGCACCGGGGAGCTGTTTTTT.

CDR3 nucleotide sequence: TGTGCCAGCAGTGCGCCCGGGGGGGCTGACTGGGCTGAAGCTTTCTTT. Its protein is CASSAPGGADWAEAFF. The gene calls are TRBV12-3 or TRBV12-4 and TRBJ1-1; tentatively, D is TRBD1 (6 bases). V was pared by 5 bases and J by 6 bases, with 22 bases between. The CDR3 has 16 amino acids.

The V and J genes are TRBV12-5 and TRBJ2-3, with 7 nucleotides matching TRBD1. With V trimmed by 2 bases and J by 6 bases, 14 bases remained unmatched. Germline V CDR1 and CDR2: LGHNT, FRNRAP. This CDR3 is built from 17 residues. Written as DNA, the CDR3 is TGTGCTAGTGGTTTGTCAAACTACAGGGGCTCCTCGGATACGCAGTATTTT. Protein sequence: CASGLSNYRGSSDTQYF.

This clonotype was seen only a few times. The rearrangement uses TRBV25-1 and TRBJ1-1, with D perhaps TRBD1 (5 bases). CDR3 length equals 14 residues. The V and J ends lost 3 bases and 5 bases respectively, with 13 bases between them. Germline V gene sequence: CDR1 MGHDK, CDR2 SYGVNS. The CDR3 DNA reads TGTGCCAGCAGTGATCAGGGAGGTGGTACTGAAGCTTTCTTT. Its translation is CASSDQGGGTEAFF.

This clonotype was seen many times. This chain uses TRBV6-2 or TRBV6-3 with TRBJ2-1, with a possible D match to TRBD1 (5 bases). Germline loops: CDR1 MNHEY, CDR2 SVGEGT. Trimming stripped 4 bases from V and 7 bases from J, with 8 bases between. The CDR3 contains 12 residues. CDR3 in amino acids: CASSSGQNEQFF. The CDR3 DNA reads TGTGCCAGCAGTTCAGGGCAAAATGAGCAGTTCTTC.

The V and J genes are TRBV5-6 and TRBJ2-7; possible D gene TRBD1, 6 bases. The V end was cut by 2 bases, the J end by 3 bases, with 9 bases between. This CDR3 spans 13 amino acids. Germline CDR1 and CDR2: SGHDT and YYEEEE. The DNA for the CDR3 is TGTGCCAGCAGCTTCAGGGGTGTCTACGAGCAGTACTTC. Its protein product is CASSFRGVYEQYF.